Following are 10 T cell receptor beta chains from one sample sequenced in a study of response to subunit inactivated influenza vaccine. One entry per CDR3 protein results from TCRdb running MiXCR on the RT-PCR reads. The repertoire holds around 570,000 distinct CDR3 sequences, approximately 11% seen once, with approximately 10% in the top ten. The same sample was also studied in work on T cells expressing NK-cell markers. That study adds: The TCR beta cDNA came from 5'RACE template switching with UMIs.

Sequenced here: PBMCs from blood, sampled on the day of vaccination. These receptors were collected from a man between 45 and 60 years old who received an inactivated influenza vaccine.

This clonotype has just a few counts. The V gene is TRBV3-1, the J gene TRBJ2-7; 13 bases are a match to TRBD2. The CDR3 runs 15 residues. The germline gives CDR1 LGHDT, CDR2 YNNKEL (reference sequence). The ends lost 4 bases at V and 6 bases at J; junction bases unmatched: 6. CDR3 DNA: TGTGCCAGCAGCCCAGGACTAGCGGGAGCCTTCGAGCAGTACTTC. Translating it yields CASSPGLAGAFEQYF.

CDR3 bases: TGTGCCAGCAGCTTCCAGACAGCAATAAACTATGGCTACACCTTC. Translating it yields CASSFQTAINYGYTF. The genes are TRBV7-2 and TRBJ1-2; maybe TRBD1 (5 bases). The CDR3 covers 15 residues. Germline CDR1 reads SGHTA; CDR2 reads FQGNSA. V was cut by 3 bases and J by 2 bases, with 13 bases left in between. Full variable domain (outside the CDR3, taken from reference TRBV7-2 and TRBJ1-2): GAGVSQSPSNKVTEKGKDVELRCDPISGHTALYWYRQSLGQGLEFLIYFQGNSAPDKSGLPSDRFSAERTGGSVSTLTIQRTQQEDSAVYLCASSFQTAINYGYTFGSGTRLTVV.

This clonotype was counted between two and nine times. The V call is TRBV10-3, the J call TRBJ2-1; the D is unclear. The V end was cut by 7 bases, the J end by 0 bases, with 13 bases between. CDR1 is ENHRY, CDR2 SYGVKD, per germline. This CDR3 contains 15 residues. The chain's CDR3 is CAITATKSSYNEQFF. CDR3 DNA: TGTGCCATCACCGCGACAAAGAGCTCCTACAATGAGCAGTTCTTC.

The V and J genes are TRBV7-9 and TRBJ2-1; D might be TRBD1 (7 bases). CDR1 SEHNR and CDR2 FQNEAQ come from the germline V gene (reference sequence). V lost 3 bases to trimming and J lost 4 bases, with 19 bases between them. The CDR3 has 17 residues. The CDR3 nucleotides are TGTGCCAGCAGCTTCACCAGGGGGGTAGGAATATACAATGAGCAGTTCTTC. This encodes CASSFTRGVGIYNEQFF.

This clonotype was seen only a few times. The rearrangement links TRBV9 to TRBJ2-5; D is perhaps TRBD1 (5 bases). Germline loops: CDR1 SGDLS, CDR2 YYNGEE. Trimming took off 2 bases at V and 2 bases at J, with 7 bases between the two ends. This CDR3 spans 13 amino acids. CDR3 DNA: TGTGCCAGCAGCGTCGACAGACAAGAGACCCAGTACTTC. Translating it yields CASSVDRQETQYF.

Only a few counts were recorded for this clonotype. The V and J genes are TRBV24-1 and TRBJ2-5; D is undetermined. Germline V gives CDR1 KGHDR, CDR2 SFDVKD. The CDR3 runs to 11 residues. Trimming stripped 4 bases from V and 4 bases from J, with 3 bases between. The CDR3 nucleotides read TGTGCCACCAGTGACAGAGAGACCCAGTACTTC. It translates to CATSDRETQYF.

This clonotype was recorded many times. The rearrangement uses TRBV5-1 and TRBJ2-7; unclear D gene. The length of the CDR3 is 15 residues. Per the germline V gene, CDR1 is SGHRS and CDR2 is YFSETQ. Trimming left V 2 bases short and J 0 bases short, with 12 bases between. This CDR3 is CASSLGGSHSYEQYF. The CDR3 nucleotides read TGCGCCAGCAGCTTAGGTGGGTCCCACTCCTACGAGCAGTACTTC.

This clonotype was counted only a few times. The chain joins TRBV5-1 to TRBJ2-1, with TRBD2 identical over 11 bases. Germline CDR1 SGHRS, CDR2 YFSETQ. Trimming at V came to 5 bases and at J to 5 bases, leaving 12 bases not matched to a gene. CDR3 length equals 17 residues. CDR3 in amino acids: CASRPGRLAGRHNEQFF. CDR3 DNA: TGCGCCAGCAGACCGGGACGACTAGCGGGGAGGCACAATGAGCAGTTCTTC.

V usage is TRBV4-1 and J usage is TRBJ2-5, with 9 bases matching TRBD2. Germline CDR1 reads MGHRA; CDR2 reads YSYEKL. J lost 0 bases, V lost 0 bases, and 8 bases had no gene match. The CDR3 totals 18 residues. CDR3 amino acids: CASSQDRASGDHQETQYF. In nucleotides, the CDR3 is TGCGCCAGCAGCCAAGATAGGGCTAGCGGGGACCACCAAGAGACCCAGTACTTC.

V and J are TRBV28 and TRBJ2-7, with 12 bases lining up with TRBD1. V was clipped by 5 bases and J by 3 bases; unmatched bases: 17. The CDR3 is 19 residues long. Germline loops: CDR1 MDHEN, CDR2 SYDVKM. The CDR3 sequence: CASSPPPGTGGSSVYEQYF. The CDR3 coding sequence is TGTGCCAGCAGTCCTCCCCCCGGGACAGGGGGCTCGTCCGTCTACGAGCAGTACTTC.